The 22 T cell receptor beta chains below come from one sample, sequenced in a study of blood T cell repertoires in COVID-19. Only in-frame clones appear in the TCRdb table, and some are missing; sequencing was by immunoSEQ multiplex PCR. The sample lists 350,000 or so clones; approximately 84% were seen once. The sample taken for sequencing was PBMCs or T cells enriched from blood (not recorded which). Receptors originate from a woman aged 25 to 39 who had recovered from COVID-19.

V usage is TRBV2 and J usage is TRBJ1-3; D might be TRBD1 (5 bases). This CDR3 spans 16 amino acids. Per the germline V gene, CDR1 is SNHLY and CDR2 is FYNNEI. Trimming removed 4 bases from V and 1 base from J, with 14 bases in between. The CDR3 loop reads CASSVGGGRSGNTIYF. The CDR3 DNA follows: TGTGCCAGCAGTGTGGGGGGAGGTCGGTCTGGAAACACCATATATTTT.

Here the CDR3 reads CASSVRPIRGDPYGYTF. The CDR3 DNA follows: TGTGCCAGCAGCGTACGTCCGATTCGGGGAGACCCCTATGGCTACACCTTC. The genes are TRBV9 and TRBJ1-2; D gene unclear. Trimming pared 1 base from V and 4 bases from J, leaving 20 bases between. CDR1 and CDR2 (germline): SGDLS, YYNGEE. CDR3 length: 17 residues.

The V and J genes are TRBV3-1 (or the pseudogene TRBV3-2) and TRBJ2-5, with 7 bases fitting TRBD1. Trimming at V came to 6 bases and at J to 1 base, leaving 11 bases not matched to a gene. The CDR3 is 16 residues long. Germline V gene sequence: CDR1 LGHDT, CDR2 YNNKEL (reference sequence). The CDR3, as DNA: TGTGCCAGCAGAGACTCAGGGGGTTCCCGCCAAGAGACCCAGTACTTC. This sequence encodes CASRDSGGSRQETQYF.

This clone was observed a handful of times. The J gene is TRBJ1-1, the V gene TRBV5-1; 10 nucleotides match TRBD1. Trimming cost V 4 bases and J 0 bases; bases outside gene matches: 12. Per the germline V gene, CDR1 is SGHRS and CDR2 is YFSETQ. This CDR3 region has 18 residues. The CDR3 loop is CASSQRGPGQGLNTEAFF. DNA for the CDR3: TGCGCCAGCAGCCAACGCGGGCCGGGACAGGGGTTGAACACTGAAGCTTTCTTT.

J is TRBJ1-1 and V is TRBV10-1; a weak D match, TRBD1 (5 bases). Germline-derived CDR1 and CDR2 are WNHNN and SYGVQD (reference sequence). V was cut by 6 bases and J by 6 bases, with 14 bases left in between. The length of the CDR3 is 13 residues. CDR3 nucleotides: TGCGCCAGCAGCGGGGGTCTGGGGGCTGAAGCTTTCTTT. It codes for CASSGGLGAEAFF.

This chain connects TRBV29-1 to TRBJ1-1, with 8 bases matching TRBD1. The CDR3 runs 13 residues. Per the germline V gene, CDR1 is SQVTM and CDR2 is ANQGSEA. With V trimmed by 6 bases and J by 3 bases, 6 bases remained unmatched. The CDR3 DNA is TGCAGCGTAGGAGACAGGGGTTACACTGAAGCTTTCTTT. This gives the protein CSVGDRGYTEAFF. The full variable domain, completed using reference TRBV29-1 and TRBJ1-1, is SAVISQKPSRDICQRGTSLTIQCQVDSQVTMMFWYRQQPGQSLTLIATANQGSEATYESGFVIDKFPISRPNLTFSTLTVSNMSPEDSSIYLCSVGDRGYTEAFFGQGTRLTVV.

V and J are TRBV7-8 and TRBJ2-4; D is undetermined. The germline gives CDR1 SGHVS, CDR2 FQNEAQ. This CDR3 is built from 13 residues. With 1 base removed from V and 9 bases from J, the gap between germline ends came to 10 bases. Written as DNA, the CDR3 is TGTGCCAGCAGCTTAGATCCCACCGGCATTCAGTACTTC. It specifies CASSLDPTGIQYF.

The chain joins TRBV9 to TRBJ2-2; D call uncertain. CDR3 length equals 13 residues. Trimming pared 4 bases from V and 5 bases from J, leaving 9 bases between. Germline assignment: CDR1 SGDLS and CDR2 YYNGEE. CDR3 region: CASSPTVTGELFF. The CDR3, as DNA: TGTGCCAGCAGCCCAACAGTGACCGGGGAGCTGTTTTTT.

The chain has TRBV7-9 and TRBJ1-1, with D possibly being TRBD1 (6 bases). Trimming shortened V by 3 bases and J by 10 bases, and 15 bases separated the two germline ends. Germline CDR1 is SEHNR and CDR2 is FQNEAQ (reference sequence). The CDR3 spans 13 residues. The CDR3 loop reads CASSFGLGGGAFF. CDR3 nucleotide sequence: TGTGCCAGCAGCTTCGGACTGGGAGGGGGAGCTTTCTTT.

This clone was counted a single time. The chain uses TRBV15 and TRBJ1-2; possibly TRBD1 for D (5 bases). The V gene's germline CDR1 is LNHNV and CDR2 YYDKDF (reference sequence). Trimming stripped 1 base from V and 8 bases from J, with 8 bases between. The CDR3 contains 12 residues. Here the CDR3 DNA reads TGTGCCACCAGCAGAGTTAGGGGAGGCTACACCTTC. Amino acid sequence: CATSRVRGGYTF.

The chain uses TRBV19 and TRBJ1-5; D unclear. The germline V gene has CDR1 LNHDA and CDR2 SQIVND (reference sequence). The CDR3 is 16 residues long. V lost 3 bases to trimming and J lost 2 bases, with 14 bases between them. CDR3 nucleotides: TGTGCCAGTAGTATCCAAGGGAGTCGCGGCAATCAGCCCCAGCATTTT. Its translation: CASSIQGSRGNQPQHF.

The chain recombines TRBV5-8 with TRBJ2-1, with a weak D call TRBD1 (6 bases). The CDR3 length is 15 residues. The V gene lost 0 bases and the J gene lost 8 bases, with 15 bases spanning the gap. Germline values: CDR1 SGHTS, CDR2 YDEGEE. CDR3 DNA sequence: TGTGCCAGCAGCTTGGGGCAGGGGAACTCTGATGAGCAGTTCTTC. Residues: CASSLGQGNSDEQFF.

J is TRBJ2-3 and V is TRBV11-2, with D perhaps matching TRBD2 (6 bases). The CDR3 covers 14 residues. Germline-derived CDR1 and CDR2 are SGHAT and FQNNGV. Trimming pared 3 bases from V and 5 bases from J, leaving 12 bases between. The CDR3 sequence: CASSLRGGEDTQYF. Written as DNA, the CDR3 is TGTGCCAGCAGCTTGAGGGGAGGAGAAGATACGCAGTATTTT.

The chain carries TRBV9 and TRBJ1-5; D not resolved. This CDR3 is built from 15 residues. Trimming stripped 0 bases from V and 0 bases from J, with 7 bases between. Per germline, CDR1 SGDLS and CDR2 YYNGEE. The CDR3 DNA reads as TGTGCCAGCAGCGTAGGGGCCGCTAGCAATCAGCCCCAGCATTTT. This sequence encodes CASSVGAASNQPQHF.

This clone was detected once. The genes are TRBV5-1 and TRBJ2-1; 8 nucleotides match TRBD2. Germline-derived CDR1 and CDR2 are SGHRS and YFSETQ. Trimming removed 6 bases from V and 10 bases from J; junction bases left unmatched: 18. The CDR3 totals 16 residues. This CDR3 is CASTPVGGGPSGEQFF. For the CDR3, the DNA is TGCGCCAGCACCCCTGTCGGCGGGGGGCCCTCCGGGGAGCAGTTCTTC.

The chain links TRBV2 to TRBJ1-3; TRBD1 might be the D (6 bases). The germline CDR1 and CDR2 sequences are SNHLY and FYNNEI. This CDR3 region has 17 residues. V was trimmed by 5 bases and J by 0 bases, leaving 17 bases between them. The CDR3 DNA is TGTGCCAGCAGTTCCTACCGGGACACGGGCTCTGGAAACACCATATATTTT. The encoded protein is CASSSYRDTGSGNTIYF. Full variable domain (remainder filled in from reference TRBV2 and TRBJ1-3): EPEVTQTPSHQVTQMGQEVILRCVPISNHLYFYWYRQILGQKVEFLVSFYNNEISEKSEIFDDQFSVERPDGSNFTLKIRSTKLEDSAMYFCASSSYRDTGSGNTIYFGEGSWLTVV.

The chain combines TRBV3-1 (or the pseudogene TRBV3-2) with TRBJ1-4, with a weak D call TRBD1 (5 bases). The CDR3 length is 17 residues. V shed 0 bases and J shed 0 bases, with 11 bases lying between them. Per germline, CDR1 LGHDT and CDR2 YNNKEL (reference sequence). CDR3 nucleotide sequence: TGTGCCAGCAGCCAAGACCCCGACAGTCCAACTAATGAAAAACTGTTTTTT. Its protein product is CASSQDPDSPTNEKLFF.

The chain has TRBV14 and TRBJ1-1; no firm D call. CDR1 and CDR2 from the germline V gene are SGHDN and FVKESK. The CDR3 runs 19 residues. The germline V and J ends were trimmed by 2 bases and 0 bases, with 22 bases remaining between them. The CDR3 protein is CASSQTLGEGYILNTEAFF. Written as DNA, the CDR3 is TGTGCCAGCAGCCAAACCCTAGGTGAGGGATACATTCTGAACACTGAAGCTTTCTTT.

The chain is built from TRBV28 and TRBJ1-4; tentative D call: TRBD1 (6 bases). The V and J ends lost 3 bases and 8 bases respectively, with 13 bases between them. The CDR3 runs 14 residues. CDR1 is MDHEN and CDR2 is SYDVKM in the germline V gene. CDR3 nucleotide sequence: TGTGCCAGCAGTTTTCCCGGACAGCCCGAAAAACTGTTTTTT. As protein: CASSFPGQPEKLFF.

The V gene is TRBV5-8, the J gene TRBJ2-3; 13 nucleotides line up with TRBD2. The CDR3 has 16 residues. J lost 1 base, V lost 4 bases, and 3 bases had no gene match. Germline CDR1 is SGHTS and CDR2 is YDEGEE. The CDR3 region is CASSTGTSGGTDTQYF. For the CDR3, the DNA is TGTGCCAGCAGCACGGGGACTAGCGGGGGCACAGATACGCAGTATTTT.

This rearrangement joins TRBV10-2 to TRBJ2-3; TRBD2 agrees at 9 bases. Germline loops: CDR1 WSHSY, CDR2 SAAADI. This CDR3 comprises 16 residues. V was clipped by 6 bases and J by 3 bases; unmatched bases: 10. CDR3 in DNA: TGCGCCAGCAGCCCAGCTAGCGGGGTTTTGACAGATACGCAGTATTTT. It codes for CASSPASGVLTDTQYF.

The rearrangement joins TRBV27 to TRBJ2-5; 10 bases line up with TRBD2. From germline, CDR1 is MNHEY and CDR2 SMNVEV (reference sequence). The CDR3 is 16 amino acids. With V trimmed by 5 bases and J by 5 bases, 11 bases remained unmatched. CDR3 protein: CASSPRAGGFGETQYF. CDR3 coding DNA: TGTGCCAGCAGTCCTAGAGCGGGGGGGTTCGGGGAGACCCAGTACTTC.